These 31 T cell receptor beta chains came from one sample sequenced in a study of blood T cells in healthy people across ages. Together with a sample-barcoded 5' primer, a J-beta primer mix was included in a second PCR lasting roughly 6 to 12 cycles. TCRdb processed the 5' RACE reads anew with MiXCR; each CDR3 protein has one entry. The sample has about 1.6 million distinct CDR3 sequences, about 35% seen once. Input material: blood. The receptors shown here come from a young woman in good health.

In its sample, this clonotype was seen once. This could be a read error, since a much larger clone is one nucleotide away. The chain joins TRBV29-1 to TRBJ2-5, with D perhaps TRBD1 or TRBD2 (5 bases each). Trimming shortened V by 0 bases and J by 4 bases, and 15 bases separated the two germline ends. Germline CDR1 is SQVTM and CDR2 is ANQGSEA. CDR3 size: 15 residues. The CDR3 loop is CSVEDLRGYPETQYF. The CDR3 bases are TGCAGCGTTGAAGACCTCCGGGGCTACCCAGAGACCCAGTACTTC. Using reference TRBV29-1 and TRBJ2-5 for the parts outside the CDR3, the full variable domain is SAVISQKPSRDICQRGTSLTIQCQVDSQVTMMFWYRQQPGQSLTLIATANQGSEATYESGFVIDKFPISRPNLTFSTLTVSNMSPEDSSIYLCSVEDLRGYPETQYFGPGTRLLVL.

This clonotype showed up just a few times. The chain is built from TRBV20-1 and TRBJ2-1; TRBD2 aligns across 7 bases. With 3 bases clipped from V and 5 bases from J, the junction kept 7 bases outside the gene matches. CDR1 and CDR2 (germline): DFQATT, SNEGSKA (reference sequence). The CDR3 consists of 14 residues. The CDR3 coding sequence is TGCAGTGCTAGTCGGGAGGCACACAACAATGAGCAGTTCTTC. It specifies CSASREAHNNEQFF.

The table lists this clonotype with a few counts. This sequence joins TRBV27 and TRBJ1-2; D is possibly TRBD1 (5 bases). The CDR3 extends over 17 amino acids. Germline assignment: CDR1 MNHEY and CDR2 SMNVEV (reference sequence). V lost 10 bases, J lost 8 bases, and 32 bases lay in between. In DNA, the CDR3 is TGTGCCACCCGAGGGGCCTCGGGTGTCCGAGGTTGGCGCGGCTACACCTTC. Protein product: CATRGASGVRGWRGYTF.

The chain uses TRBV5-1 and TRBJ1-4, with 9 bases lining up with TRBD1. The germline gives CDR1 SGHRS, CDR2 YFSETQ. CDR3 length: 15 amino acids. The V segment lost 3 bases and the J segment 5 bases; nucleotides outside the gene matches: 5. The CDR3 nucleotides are TGCGCCAGCAGCTACCGGACAGGGGCCAATGAAAAACTGTTTTTT. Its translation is CASSYRTGANEKLFF.

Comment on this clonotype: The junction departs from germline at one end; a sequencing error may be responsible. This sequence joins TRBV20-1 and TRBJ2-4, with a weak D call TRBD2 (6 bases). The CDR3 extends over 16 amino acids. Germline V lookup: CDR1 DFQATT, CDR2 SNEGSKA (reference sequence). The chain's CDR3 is CSAIVPGSWTKNIRYF. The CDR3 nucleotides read TGCAGTGCTATAGTTCCCGGGAGCTGGACCAAAAACATTCGGTACTTC.

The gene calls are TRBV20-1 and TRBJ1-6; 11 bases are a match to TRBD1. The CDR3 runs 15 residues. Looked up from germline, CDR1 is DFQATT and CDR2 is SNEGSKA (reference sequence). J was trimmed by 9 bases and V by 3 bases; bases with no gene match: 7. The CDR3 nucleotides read TGCAGTGCTAGGGACAGGGGGCAGTCTCGTTCACCCCTCCACTTT. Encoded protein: CSARDRGQSRSPLHF.

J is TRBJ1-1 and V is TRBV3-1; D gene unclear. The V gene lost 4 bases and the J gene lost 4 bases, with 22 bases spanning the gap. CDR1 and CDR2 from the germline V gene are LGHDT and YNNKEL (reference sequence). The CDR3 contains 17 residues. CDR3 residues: CASSLSQRSGWGTEAFF. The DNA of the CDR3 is TGTGCCAGCAGCCTCTCACAACGGTCAGGTTGGGGCACTGAAGCTTTCTTT.

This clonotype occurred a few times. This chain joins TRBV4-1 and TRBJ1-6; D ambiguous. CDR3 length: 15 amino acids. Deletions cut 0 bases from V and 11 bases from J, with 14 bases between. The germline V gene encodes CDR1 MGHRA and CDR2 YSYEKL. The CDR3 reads CASSQDRGPRTPLHF. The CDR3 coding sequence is TGCGCCAGCAGCCAAGATCGAGGGCCCCGGACACCCCTCCACTTT.

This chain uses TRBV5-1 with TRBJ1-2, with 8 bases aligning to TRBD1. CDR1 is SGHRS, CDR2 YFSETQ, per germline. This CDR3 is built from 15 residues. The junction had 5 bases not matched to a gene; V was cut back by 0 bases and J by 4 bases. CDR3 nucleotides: TGCGCCAGCAGCTTGGGGACAGGGTCTCTCTATGGCTACACCTTC. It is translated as CASSLGTGSLYGYTF.

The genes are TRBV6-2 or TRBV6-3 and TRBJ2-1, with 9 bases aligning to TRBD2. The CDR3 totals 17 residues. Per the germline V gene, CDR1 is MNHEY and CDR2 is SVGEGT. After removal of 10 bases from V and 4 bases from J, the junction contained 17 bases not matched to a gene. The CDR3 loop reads CATSPALGLAGYNEQFF. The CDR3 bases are TGTGCCACCTCCCCGGCTCTGGGGCTAGCGGGGTACAATGAGCAGTTCTTC.

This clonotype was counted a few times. The CDR3 region has the DNA TGTGCCAGCAGTTTGTCCCCGGCAGCTGAGCAGTTCTTC. Its translation: CASSLSPAAEQFF. The J gene is TRBJ2-1, the V gene TRBV27; D gene ambiguous. The germline gives CDR1 MNHEY, CDR2 SMNVEV (reference sequence). The CDR3 totals 13 residues. The germline V and J ends were trimmed by 3 bases and 9 bases, with 12 bases remaining between them.

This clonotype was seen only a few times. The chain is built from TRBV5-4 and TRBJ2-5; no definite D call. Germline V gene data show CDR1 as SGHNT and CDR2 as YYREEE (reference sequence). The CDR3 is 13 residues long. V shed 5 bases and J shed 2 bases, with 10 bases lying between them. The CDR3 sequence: CASSTSEQETQYF. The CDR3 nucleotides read TGTGCCAGCAGTACCTCGGAGCAAGAGACCCAGTACTTC.

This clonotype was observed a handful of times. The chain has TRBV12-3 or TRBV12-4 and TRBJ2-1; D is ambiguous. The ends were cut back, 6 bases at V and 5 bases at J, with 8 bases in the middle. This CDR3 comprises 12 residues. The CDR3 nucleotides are TGTGCCAGCAGGTCCTTAAACAATGAGCAGTTCTTC. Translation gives CASRSLNNEQFF.

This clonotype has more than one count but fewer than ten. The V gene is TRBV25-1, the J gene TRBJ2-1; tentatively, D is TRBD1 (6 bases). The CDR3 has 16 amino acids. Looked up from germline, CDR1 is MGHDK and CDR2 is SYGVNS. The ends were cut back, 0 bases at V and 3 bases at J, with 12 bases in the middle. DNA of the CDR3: TGTGCCAGCAGTGAATATTTTGGACAGAGCTACAATGAGCAGTTCTTC. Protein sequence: CASSEYFGQSYNEQFF.

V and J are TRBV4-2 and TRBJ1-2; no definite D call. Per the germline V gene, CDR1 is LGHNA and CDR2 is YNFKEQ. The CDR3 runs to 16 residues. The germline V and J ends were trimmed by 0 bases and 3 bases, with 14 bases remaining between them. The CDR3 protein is CASSQDGGNGYYGYTF. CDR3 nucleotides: TGTGCCAGCAGCCAAGATGGAGGGAACGGGTACTATGGCTACACCTTC.

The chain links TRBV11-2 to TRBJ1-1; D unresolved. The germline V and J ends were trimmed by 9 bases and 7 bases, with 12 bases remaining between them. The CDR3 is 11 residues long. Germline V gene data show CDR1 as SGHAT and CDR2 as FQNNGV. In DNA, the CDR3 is TGTGCCAGTACGCTAGGGCGTGAAGCTTTCTTT. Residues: CASTLGREAFF.

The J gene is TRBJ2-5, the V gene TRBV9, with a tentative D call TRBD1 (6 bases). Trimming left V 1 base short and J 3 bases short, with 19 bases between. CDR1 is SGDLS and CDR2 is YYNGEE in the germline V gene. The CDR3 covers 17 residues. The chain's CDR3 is CASSVYRDTLRKETQYF. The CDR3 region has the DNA TGTGCCAGCAGCGTATACCGGGACACGCTAAGGAAAGAGACCCAGTACTTC.

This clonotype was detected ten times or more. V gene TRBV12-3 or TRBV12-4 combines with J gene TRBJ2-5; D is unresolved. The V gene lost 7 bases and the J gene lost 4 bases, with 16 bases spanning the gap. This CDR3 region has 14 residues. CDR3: CASIIDGTRETQYF. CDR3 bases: TGTGCCAGCATCATCGACGGAACGAGAGAGACCCAGTACTTC.

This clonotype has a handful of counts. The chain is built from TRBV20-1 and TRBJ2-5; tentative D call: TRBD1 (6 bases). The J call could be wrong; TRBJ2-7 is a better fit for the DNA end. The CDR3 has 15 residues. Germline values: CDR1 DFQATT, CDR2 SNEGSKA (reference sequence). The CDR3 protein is CSARHPRGKYHEQYF. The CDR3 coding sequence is TGCAGTGCTAGACACCCCAGGGGAAAGTACCACGAGCAGTACTTC.

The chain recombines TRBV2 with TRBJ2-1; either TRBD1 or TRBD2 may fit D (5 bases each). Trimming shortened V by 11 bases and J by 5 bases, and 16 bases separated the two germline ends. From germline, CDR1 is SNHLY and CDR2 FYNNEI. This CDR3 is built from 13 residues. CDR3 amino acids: CAGTRDRNNEQFF. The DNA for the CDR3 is TGTGCCGGCACTCGGGACCGTAACAATGAGCAGTTCTTC.

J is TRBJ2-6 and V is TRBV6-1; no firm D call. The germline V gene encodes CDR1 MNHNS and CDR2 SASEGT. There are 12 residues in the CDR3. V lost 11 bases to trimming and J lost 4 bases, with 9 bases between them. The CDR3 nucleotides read TGTGCCGAAGGCGACGGGGCCAACGTCCTGACTTTC. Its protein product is CAEGDGANVLTF.

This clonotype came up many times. The CDR3 region is CSVDFPGGEQYF. CDR3 coding DNA: TGCAGCGTTGATTTTCCGGGAGGGGAGCAGTACTTC. The chain couples TRBV29-1 to TRBJ2-7, with 8 bases lining up with TRBD2. This CDR3 contains 12 residues. After removal of 3 bases from V and 7 bases from J, the junction contained 5 bases not matched to a gene. Germline V gene sequence: CDR1 SQVTM, CDR2 ANQGSEA.

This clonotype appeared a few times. CDR3 in amino acids: CSANPGTSETEQFF. Written as DNA, the CDR3 is TGCAGTGCAAATCCCGGGACTAGCGAGACTGAGCAGTTCTTC. J is TRBJ2-1 and V is TRBV20-1; 10 bases are shared with TRBD2. This CDR3 region has 14 residues. Germline loops: CDR1 DFQATT, CDR2 SNEGSKA (reference sequence). After removal of 6 bases from V and 9 bases from J, the junction contained 11 bases not matched to a gene.

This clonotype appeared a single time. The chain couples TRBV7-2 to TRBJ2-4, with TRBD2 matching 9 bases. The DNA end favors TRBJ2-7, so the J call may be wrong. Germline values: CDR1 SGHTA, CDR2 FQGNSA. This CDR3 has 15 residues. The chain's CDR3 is CASSLGGGAFYEQYF. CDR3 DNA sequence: TGTGCCAGCAGCTTAGGCGGGGGGGCCTTCTACGAGCAGTACTTC.

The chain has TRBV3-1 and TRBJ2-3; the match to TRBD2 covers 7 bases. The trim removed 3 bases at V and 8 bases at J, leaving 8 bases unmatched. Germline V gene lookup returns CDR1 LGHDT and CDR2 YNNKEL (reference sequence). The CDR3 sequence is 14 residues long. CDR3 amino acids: CASSQAGTTATQYF. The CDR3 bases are TGTGCCAGCAGCCAGGCCGGGACTACCGCTACGCAGTATTTT.

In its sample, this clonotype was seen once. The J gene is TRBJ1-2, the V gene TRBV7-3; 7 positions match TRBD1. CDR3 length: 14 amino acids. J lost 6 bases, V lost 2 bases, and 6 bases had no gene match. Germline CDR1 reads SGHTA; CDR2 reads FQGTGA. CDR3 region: CASSLGAQGDGYTF. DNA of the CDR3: TGTGCCAGCAGCTTAGGGGCCCAGGGGGATGGCTACACCTTC.

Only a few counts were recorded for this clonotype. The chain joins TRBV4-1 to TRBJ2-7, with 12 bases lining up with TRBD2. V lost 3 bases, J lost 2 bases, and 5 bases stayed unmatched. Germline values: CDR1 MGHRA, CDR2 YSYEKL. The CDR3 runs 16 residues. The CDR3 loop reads CASSHVLAGGAYEQYF. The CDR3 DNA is TGCGCCAGCAGCCATGTACTAGCGGGAGGAGCCTACGAGCAGTACTTC.

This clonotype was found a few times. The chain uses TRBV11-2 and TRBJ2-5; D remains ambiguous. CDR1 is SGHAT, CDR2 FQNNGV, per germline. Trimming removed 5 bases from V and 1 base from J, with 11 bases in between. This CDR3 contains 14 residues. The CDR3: CASSRNAAQETQYF. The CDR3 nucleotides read TGTGCCAGCAGCCGAAACGCAGCCCAAGAGACCCAGTACTTC.

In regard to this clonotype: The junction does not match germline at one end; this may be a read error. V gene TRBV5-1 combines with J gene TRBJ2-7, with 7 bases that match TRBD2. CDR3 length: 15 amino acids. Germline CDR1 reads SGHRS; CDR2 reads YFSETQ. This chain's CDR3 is CASGLFASGAYEQYF. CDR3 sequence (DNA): TGCGCCAGCGGCTTGTTTGCTAGCGGAGCCTACGAGCAGTACTTC.

DNA of the CDR3: TGTGCCAGCAGCCAAGAGGTAGACACCGGGGAGCTGTTTTTT. Amino acid sequence: CASSQEVDTGELFF. This sequence joins TRBV4-2 and TRBJ2-2; D is ambiguous. V was clipped by 0 bases and J by 3 bases, with 5 bases between them. The CDR3 sequence is 14 residues long. Germline CDR1 LGHNA, CDR2 YNFKEQ.

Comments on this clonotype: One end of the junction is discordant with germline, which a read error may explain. Here the CDR3 DNA reads TGTGTCACCCTTCATCGGGGGGATAGCACAGATACGCAGTATTTT. It is translated as CVTLHRGDSTDTQYF. The chain combines TRBV15 with TRBJ2-3; 7 bases are a match to TRBD2. There are 15 residues in the CDR3. The V gene's germline CDR1 is LNHNV and CDR2 YYDKDF (reference sequence).